The 24 T cell receptor beta chains presented below share a single source sample, sequenced in a study of CD8 T cells in acute hepatitis C reinfection. Specified time point: naive CD8 control sorted from an acute-time-point sample. Some clones are missing from TCRdb's copy, which holds only in-frame ones; the method was immunoSEQ multiplex PCR. This table holds 35,000 to 40,000 clones, just under 90% found once. Sequencing was done on a sample of naive CD8+ T cells from PBMCs. Source of these receptors: a man aged 25 to 40 with chronic hepatitis C.

The genes are TRBV23-1 and TRBJ1-1; possible D gene TRBD1, 5 bases. TRBV23-1 is placed among ORFs of uncertain function. The V and J ends lost 8 bases and 4 bases respectively, with 14 bases between them. This CDR3 spans 13 amino acids. The CDR3 bases are TGCGCCAGCGGGGGTTTGGGATTCACTGAAGCTTTCTTT. This translates into CASGGLGFTEAFF.

This chain connects TRBV7-2 to TRBJ1-1; D remains unclear. Trimming left V 5 bases short and J 5 bases short, with 9 bases between. CDR3 size: 12 residues. CDR1 and CDR2 from the germline V gene are SGHTA and FQGNSA. The CDR3 loop reads CASSPLRTEAFF. CDR3 nucleotides: TGTGCCAGCAGCCCCCTCCGGACTGAAGCTTTCTTT.

The V and J genes are TRBV7-3 and TRBJ2-1, with D possibly TRBD1 on 6 matching bases. The CDR3 is made up of 15 amino acids. V lost 5 bases and J lost 3, with 14 bases in between. In germline, CDR1 is SGHTA, CDR2 FQGTGA. DNA for the CDR3: TGTGCCAGCAGCCCTTCCGGGACAAACTACAATGAGCAGTTCTTC. Protein sequence: CASSPSGTNYNEQFF.

V and J are TRBV9 and TRBJ2-5; D remains unclear. Germline V gives CDR1 SGDLS, CDR2 YYNGEE. V lost 0 bases, J lost 5 bases, and 8 bases lay in between. The CDR3 runs to 13 residues. This CDR3 is CASSVVDMETQYF. CDR3 sequence (DNA): TGTGCCAGCAGCGTAGTGGATATGGAGACCCAGTACTTC.

V is TRBV27 and J is TRBJ1-6; D remains unclear. The CDR3 is 14 amino acids. Trimming shortened V by 4 bases and J by 8 bases, and 12 bases separated the two germline ends. CDR1 and CDR2 from the germline V gene are MNHEY and SMNVEV (reference sequence). The CDR3 region is CASSSWTLDSPLHF. Here the CDR3 DNA reads TGTGCCAGCAGTTCATGGACGTTGGATTCACCCCTCCACTTT.

This clone has just a few counts. The rearrangement uses TRBV4-2 and TRBJ1-5; D remains ambiguous. The CDR3 sequence is 13 residues long. CDR1 and CDR2 (germline): LGHNA, YNFKEQ. The V end lost 2 bases, the J end lost 7 bases, and 9 bases lay between the germline ends. The CDR3 reads CASSQHRGQPQHF. For the CDR3, the DNA is TGTGCCAGCAGCCAACACCGAGGGCAGCCCCAGCATTTT.

A single count supports this clone. V is TRBV7-9 and J is TRBJ2-4; no clear D. The germline V gene has CDR1 SEHNR and CDR2 FQNEAQ (reference sequence). V was pared by 6 bases and J by 6 bases, with 21 bases between. CDR3 length: 16 amino acids. Here the CDR3 DNA reads TGTGCCAGCAGTGATAACCTAGACAAGCTGCTAAACATTCAGTACTTC. Amino acids: CASSDNLDKLLNIQYF. Looking up the rest from reference TRBV7-9 and TRBJ2-4 gives the full variable domain: DTGVSQNPRHKITKRGQNVTFRCDPISEHNRLYWYRQTLGQGPEFLTYFQNEAQLEKSRLLSDRFSAERPKGSFSTLEIQRTEQGDSAMYLCASSDNLDKLLNIQYFGAGTRLSVL.

V is TRBV27 and J is TRBJ2-5; 10 bases are a match to TRBD1. Trimming took 2 bases from V and 5 from J; bases not matched to a gene: 5. Germline V lookup: CDR1 MNHEY, CDR2 SMNVEV (reference sequence). This CDR3 is 15 amino acids long. The CDR3 sequence: CASSLGTGVMETQYF. The CDR3 DNA sequence: TGTGCCAGCAGTTTAGGGACAGGGGTAATGGAGACCCAGTACTTC.

This clone was detected only once. The V and J genes are TRBV27 and TRBJ2-5; TRBD1 agrees at 12 bases. V gave up 6 bases and J gave up 5 bases; unmatched junction bases: 10. CDR1 MNHEY and CDR2 SMNVEV come from the germline V gene (reference sequence). The length of the CDR3 is 16 residues. This CDR3 reads CASSLLPGQGAETQYF. DNA for the CDR3: TGTGCCAGCAGCCTACTGCCGGGACAGGGGGCTGAGACCCAGTACTTC.

This rearrangement joins TRBV11-2 to TRBJ1-2, with D perhaps matching TRBD1 (5 bases). The germline V gene encodes CDR1 SGHAT and CDR2 FQNNGV. V was trimmed by 4 bases and J by 4 bases, leaving 13 bases between them. This CDR3 has 14 amino acids. For the CDR3, the DNA is TGTGCCAGCAGCTCCTTGGGGGGGATCTATGGCTACACCTTC. It encodes CASSSLGGIYGYTF.

The rearrangement links TRBV29-1 to TRBJ2-5; no firm D call. The CDR3 length is 14 residues. Germline CDR1 is SQVTM and CDR2 is ANQGSEA. V was clipped by 4 bases and J by 5 bases, with 17 bases between them. The CDR3: CSVGEWAPGETQYF. The DNA of the CDR3 is TGCAGCGTTGGAGAGTGGGCTCCGGGTGAGACCCAGTACTTC.

The chain carries TRBV27 and TRBJ2-7; perhaps TRBD1 as D (7 bases). The CDR3 runs 15 residues. Trimming pared 2 bases from V and 4 bases from J, leaving 15 bases between. Germline V CDR1 and CDR2: MNHEY, SMNVEV (reference sequence). CDR3 in amino acids: CASSLSAGGLYEQYF. CDR3 coding DNA: TGTGCCAGCAGTTTAAGTGCAGGGGGGTTGTACGAGCAGTACTTC.

The V call is TRBV9, the J call TRBJ2-7; 8 bases are shared with TRBD1. The CDR3 spans 14 residues. Trimming removed 0 bases from V and 4 bases from J; junction bases left unmatched: 3. Germline CDR1 SGDLS, CDR2 YYNGEE. This CDR3 reads CASSVGTGPYEQYF. The CDR3 coding sequence is TGTGCCAGCAGCGTAGGGACAGGGCCTTACGAGCAGTACTTC. Variable domain in full (rest from reference TRBV9 and TRBJ2-7): DSGVTQTPKHLITATGQRVTLRCSPRSGDLSVYWYQQSLDQGLQFLIQYYNGEERAKGNILERFSAQQFPDLHSELNLSSLELGDSALYFCASSVGTGPYEQYFGPGTRLTVT.

Written as DNA, the CDR3 is TGCAGCGTCCACCCGCCCCTCCGTATGGAGCAGTTCTTC. Protein: CSVHPPLRMEQFF. The V and J genes are TRBV29-1 and TRBJ2-1; D remains ambiguous. The CDR3 is 13 residues long. CDR1 SQVTM and CDR2 ANQGSEA come from the germline V gene. V shed 6 bases and J shed 10 bases, with 19 bases lying between them.

The CDR3 reads CASSSGLAGAGANTGELFF. CDR3 DNA sequence: TGTGCCAGCAGCTCCGGACTAGCGGGAGCTGGAGCGAACACCGGGGAGCTGTTTTTT. V gene TRBV13 combines with J gene TRBJ2-2, with 13 bases fitting TRBD2. Germline V gene data show CDR1 as PRHDT and CDR2 as FYEKMQ (reference sequence). The CDR3 has 19 residues. J lost 0 bases, V lost 4 bases, and 8 bases had no gene match.

This sequence joins TRBV27 and TRBJ2-3; TRBD1 matches 7 bases. The trim removed 3 bases at V and 1 base at J, leaving 13 bases unmatched. The length of the CDR3 is 18 residues. Germline CDR1 MNHEY, CDR2 SMNVEV (reference sequence). CDR3 region: CASSLAYRGRMGTDTQYF. The CDR3, as DNA: TGTGCCAGCAGTTTGGCTTACAGGGGCCGGATGGGCACAGATACGCAGTATTTT.

This clone has more than one count but fewer than ten. J is TRBJ1-6 and V is TRBV27; 8 bases map to TRBD1. Germline V gene lookup returns CDR1 MNHEY and CDR2 SMNVEV (reference sequence). CDR3 length: 16 residues. Losses at the gene ends were 5 bases for V and 0 bases for J; bases not matched to a gene: 3. The CDR3 nucleotides read TGTGCCAGCAGTGGGACAGGAAGCTCCTATAATTCACCCCTCCACTTT. This codes for CASSGTGSSYNSPLHF.

The genes are TRBV7-6 and TRBJ2-5; TRBD1 might be the D (6 bases). The CDR3 sequence is 15 residues long. Trimming took off 5 bases at V and 0 bases at J, with 13 bases between the two ends. CDR1 and CDR2 from the germline V gene are SGHVS and FNYEAQ. The CDR3 bases are TGTGCCAGCAGCGGGTTGGGGACACACCAAGAGACCCAGTACTTC. Translation gives CASSGLGTHQETQYF.

V gene TRBV5-8 combines with J gene TRBJ2-7, with D unresolved. V lost 4 bases and J lost 2, with 4 bases in between. Germline loops: CDR1 SGHTS, CDR2 YDEGEE. CDR3 length: 11 residues. For the CDR3, the DNA is TGTGCCAGCAGCCCTACCTACGAGCAGTACTTC. Translating gives CASSPTYEQYF.

The CDR3 DNA is TGTGCCAGCAGCGTACGTTCCACCCCCTACGAGCAGTACTTC. It translates to CASSVRSTPYEQYF. The chain joins TRBV9 to TRBJ2-7; D is undetermined. The CDR3 spans 14 residues. Germline V gives CDR1 SGDLS, CDR2 YYNGEE. Trimming cost V 1 base and J 2 bases, with 10 bases left between them. Full variable domain (remainder filled in from reference TRBV9 and TRBJ2-7): DSGVTQTPKHLITATGQRVTLRCSPRSGDLSVYWYQQSLDQGLQFLIQYYNGEERAKGNILERFSAQQFPDLHSELNLSSLELGDSALYFCASSVRSTPYEQYFGPGTRLTVT.

The gene calls are TRBV11-2 and TRBJ2-5; D unresolved. The CDR3 extends over 14 amino acids. V lost 5 bases and J lost 2, with 12 bases in between. Germline lookup yields CDR1 SGHAT and CDR2 FQNNGV. Written as DNA, the CDR3 is TGTGCCAGCAGCCCGATGGACGAACAAGAGACCCAGTACTTC. Its protein product is CASSPMDEQETQYF.

The V gene is TRBV19, the J gene TRBJ1-1; 10 bases are a match to TRBD1. Germline-derived CDR1 and CDR2 are LNHDA and SQIVND (reference sequence). With 3 bases clipped from V and 4 bases from J, the junction kept 5 bases outside the gene matches. This CDR3 spans 15 amino acids. The chain's CDR3 is CASSMGTGAVTEAFF. The CDR3 nucleotides read TGTGCCAGTAGTATGGGGACAGGGGCCGTCACTGAAGCTTTCTTT.

The chain recombines TRBV9 with TRBJ2-2; D is unresolved. The V gene lost 3 bases and the J gene lost 4 bases, with 10 bases spanning the gap. The length of the CDR3 is 14 residues. From germline, CDR1 is SGDLS and CDR2 YYNGEE. The DNA for the CDR3 is TGTGCCAGCAGCGGACTGGAGCTCACCGGGGAGCTGTTTTTT. It codes for CASSGLELTGELFF.

The genes are TRBV4-2 and TRBJ2-2; perhaps TRBD2 as D (6 bases). Trimming removed 2 bases from V and 4 bases from J, with 14 bases in between. The CDR3 is 16 amino acids. The germline V gene encodes CDR1 LGHNA and CDR2 YNFKEQ. Written as DNA, the CDR3 is TGTGCCAGCAGCCAACCCCGGGACTTCTCCACCGGGGAGCTGTTTTTT. Encoded protein: CASSQPRDFSTGELFF.